The clone carrying this T cell receptor (beta chain) was seen ten or more times. Antigen: not known. Trimming stripped 0 bases from V and 4 bases from J, with 14 bases between. Germline CDR1 is SGHRS and CDR2 is YFSETQ. The CDR3 consists of 16 residues. The data stem from a study of T cells in Graves' hyperthyroidism and ophthalmopathy. Overall study context: Before any treatment, at initial diagnosis, peripheral blood was collected.

Findings and caveats of the study: In blood, most of the thyroid clonotypes expanded above 0.001 were also present.

The TCR beta CDR3 regions underwent amplification using RNA transcripts as the source. Using the HTBI primer set, a first-round RT-PCR was run on the TCR CDR3. In TCRdb, the multiplex PCR reads were re-called with MiXCR into one record per CDR3 protein. The table lists some 300,000 distinct CDR3 sequences, 15% to 20% of them singletons. The authors deemed Graves' hyperthyroidism stable absent ophthalmopathy progression within 18 months. Clinicians diagnosed patients from clinical symptoms, serum thyroxine and TRAb, thyroid ultrasound and orbital computed tomography. This receptor was obtained from a young man with Graves' hyperthyroidism. This rearrangement joins TRBV5-1 to TRBJ2-1, with D perhaps TRBD2 (6 bases). The sequenced material came from blood. The CDR3 bases are TGCGCCAGCAGCTTGGGTTTCTCAGGAGGGTACAATGAGCAGTTCTTC. It yields the protein CASSLGFSGGYNEQFF.